Below are 2 T cell receptor beta chains sequenced from a single sample in a study of spatial heterogeneity in lung cancer. Study-wide results and caveats: Tracking of tumor mutation counts was seen in expanded intratumoral alpha and beta TCR counts.

Time point described: sample taken at primary tumor resection. No antigens are known for them. Using its own MiXCR run on the 5' RACE reads, TCRdb lists one record per CDR3 protein. Counted here are around 2,800 distinct CDR3 sequences, about 12% occurring once; the ten biggest clones make up roughly 8.1%. The sample here was lung tumor tissue, taken at surgery. The receptors come from a male donor with early-stage non-small cell lung cancer.

This clonotype was seen repeatedly, ten times or more. The chain couples TRBV24-1 to TRBJ2-1, with TRBD2 matching over 8 bases. Germline CDR1 reads KGHDR; CDR2 reads SFDVKD. CDR3 length: 14 residues. J gave up 3 bases and V 10 bases, and 7 bases lay outside the gene matches. CDR3 protein: CATLRGDGYNEQFF. The CDR3 region has the DNA TGTGCCACTTTGCGGGGGGACGGCTACAATGAGCAGTTCTTC.

This clonotype is labeled medium-sized (0.01 to 0.1%). The CDR3 DNA is TGTGCCAGCAGCTTTGGGGGAAAGAACACTGAAGCTTTCTTT. Its translation is CASSFGGKNTEAFF. J is TRBJ1-1 and V is TRBV7-3, with TRBD1 as a possible D gene (5 bases). Germline V gives CDR1 SGHTA, CDR2 FQGTGA. This CDR3 spans 14 amino acids. The V and J ends lost 3 bases and 1 base respectively, with 9 bases between them.